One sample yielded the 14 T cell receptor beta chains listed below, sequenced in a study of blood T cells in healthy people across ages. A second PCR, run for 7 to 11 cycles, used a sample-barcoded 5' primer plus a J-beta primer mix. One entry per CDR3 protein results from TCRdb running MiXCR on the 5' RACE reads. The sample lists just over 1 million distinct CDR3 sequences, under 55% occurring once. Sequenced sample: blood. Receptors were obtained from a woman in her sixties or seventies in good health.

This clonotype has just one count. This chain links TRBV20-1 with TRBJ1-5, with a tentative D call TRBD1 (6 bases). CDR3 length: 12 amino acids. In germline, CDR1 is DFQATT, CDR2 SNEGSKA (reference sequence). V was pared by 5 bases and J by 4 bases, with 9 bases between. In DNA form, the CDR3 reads TGCAGTGCTCCAGGGGTAAATCAGCCCCAGCATTTT. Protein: CSAPGVNQPQHF.

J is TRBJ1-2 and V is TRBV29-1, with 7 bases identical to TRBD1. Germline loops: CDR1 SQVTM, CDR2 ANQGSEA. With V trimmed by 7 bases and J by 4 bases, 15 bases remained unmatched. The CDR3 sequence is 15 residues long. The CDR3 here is CSATGQVKESYGYTF. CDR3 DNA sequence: TGCAGCGCAACCGGACAGGTAAAGGAGTCCTATGGCTACACCTTC. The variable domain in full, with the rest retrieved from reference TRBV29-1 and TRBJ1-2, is SAVISQKPSRDICQRGTSLTIQCQVDSQVTMMFWYRQQPGQSLTLIATANQGSEATYESGFVIDKFPISRPNLTFSTLTVSNMSPEDSSIYLCSATGQVKESYGYTFGSGTRLTVV.

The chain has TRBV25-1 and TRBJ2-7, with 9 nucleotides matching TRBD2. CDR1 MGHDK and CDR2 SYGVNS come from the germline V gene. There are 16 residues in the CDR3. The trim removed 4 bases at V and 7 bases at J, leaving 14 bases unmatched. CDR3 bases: TGTGCCAGCAGTGTGACTAGCGGAACAGCATACAATGAGCAGTACTTC. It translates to CASSVTSGTAYNEQYF.

The CDR3 reads CASSQDTSGLTDTQYF. In DNA form, the CDR3 reads TGTGCCAGCAGCCAAGATACTAGCGGTCTCACAGATACGCAGTATTTT. The V gene is TRBV4-2, the J gene TRBJ2-3; TRBD2 agrees at 8 bases. The CDR3 is 16 residues long. Germline values: CDR1 LGHNA, CDR2 YNFKEQ. V gave up 0 bases and J gave up 2 bases; unmatched junction bases: 4.

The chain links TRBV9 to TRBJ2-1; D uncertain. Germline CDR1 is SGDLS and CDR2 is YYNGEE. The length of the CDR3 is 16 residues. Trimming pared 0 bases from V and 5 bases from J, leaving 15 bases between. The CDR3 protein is CASSVALRKSDNEQFF. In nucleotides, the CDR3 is TGTGCCAGCAGCGTAGCTTTGAGGAAAAGTGACAATGAGCAGTTCTTC.

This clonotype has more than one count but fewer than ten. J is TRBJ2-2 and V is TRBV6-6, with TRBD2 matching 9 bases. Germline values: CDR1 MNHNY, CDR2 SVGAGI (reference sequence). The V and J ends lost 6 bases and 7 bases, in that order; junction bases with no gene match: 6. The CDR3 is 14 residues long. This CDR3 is CASRRTSELGELFF. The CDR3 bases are TGTGCCAGCAGGCGGACTAGCGAGCTCGGGGAGCTGTTTTTT.

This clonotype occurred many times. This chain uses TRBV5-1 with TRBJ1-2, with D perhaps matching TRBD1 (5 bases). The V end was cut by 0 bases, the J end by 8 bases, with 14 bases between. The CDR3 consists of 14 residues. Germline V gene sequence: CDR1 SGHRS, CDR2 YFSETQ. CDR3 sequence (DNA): TGCGCCAGCAGCTTGGAGGGACCCTTCGGCGGCTACACCTTC. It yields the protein CASSLEGPFGGYTF.

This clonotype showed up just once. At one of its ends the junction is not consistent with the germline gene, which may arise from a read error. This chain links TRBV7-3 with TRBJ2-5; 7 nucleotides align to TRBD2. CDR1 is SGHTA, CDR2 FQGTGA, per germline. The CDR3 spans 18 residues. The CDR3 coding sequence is TGTGCCTGCAGCTTAACCCCTAGGGACGGGAGGACCAAAGAGACCCAGTACTTC. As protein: CACSLTPRDGRTKETQYF.

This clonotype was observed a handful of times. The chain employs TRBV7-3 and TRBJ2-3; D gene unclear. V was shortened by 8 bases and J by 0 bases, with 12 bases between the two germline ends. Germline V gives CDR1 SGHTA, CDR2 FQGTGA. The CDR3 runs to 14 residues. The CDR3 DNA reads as TGTGCCAGCGCGGATGTGGCGAGCACAGATACGCAGTATTTT. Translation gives CASADVASTDTQYF. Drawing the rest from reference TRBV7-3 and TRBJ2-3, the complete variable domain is GAGVSQTPSNKVTEKGKYVELRCDPISGHTALYWYRQSLGQGPEFLIYFQGTGAADDSGLPNDRFFAVRPEGSVSTLKIQRTERGDSAVYLCASADVASTDTQYFGPGTRLTVL.

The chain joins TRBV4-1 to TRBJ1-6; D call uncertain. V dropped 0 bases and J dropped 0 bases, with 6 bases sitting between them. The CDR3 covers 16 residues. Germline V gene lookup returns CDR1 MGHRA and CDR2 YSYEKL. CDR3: CASSQERSSYNSPLHF. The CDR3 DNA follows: TGCGCCAGCAGCCAAGAAAGAAGCTCCTATAATTCACCCCTCCACTTT.

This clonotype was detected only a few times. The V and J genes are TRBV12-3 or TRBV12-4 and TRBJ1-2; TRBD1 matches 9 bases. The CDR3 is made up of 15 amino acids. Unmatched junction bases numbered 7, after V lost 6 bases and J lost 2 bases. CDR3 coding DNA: TGTGCCAGCAGGCCCCCCGGGACAGGGAACTATGGCTACACCTTC. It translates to CASRPPGTGNYGYTF.

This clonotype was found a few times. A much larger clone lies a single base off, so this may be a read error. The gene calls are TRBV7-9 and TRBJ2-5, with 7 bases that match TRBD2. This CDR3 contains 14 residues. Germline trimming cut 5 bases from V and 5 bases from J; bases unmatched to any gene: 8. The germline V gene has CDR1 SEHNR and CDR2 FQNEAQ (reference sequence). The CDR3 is CASSATVGGETQYF. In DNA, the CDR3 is TGTGCCAGCAGCGCTACGGTGGGGGGGGAGACCCAGTACTTC.

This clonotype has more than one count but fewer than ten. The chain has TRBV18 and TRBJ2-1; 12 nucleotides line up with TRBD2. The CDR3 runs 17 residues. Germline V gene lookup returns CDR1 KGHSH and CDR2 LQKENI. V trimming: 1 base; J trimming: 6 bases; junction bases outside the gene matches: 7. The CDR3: CASSPLSTSGSGNEQFF. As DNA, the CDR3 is TGTGCCAGCTCACCACTTTCGACTAGCGGGAGTGGCAATGAGCAGTTCTTC.

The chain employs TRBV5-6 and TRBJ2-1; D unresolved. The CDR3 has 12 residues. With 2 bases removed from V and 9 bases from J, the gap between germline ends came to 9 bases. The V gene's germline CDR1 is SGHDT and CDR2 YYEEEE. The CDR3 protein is CASSFEGVEQFF. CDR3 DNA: TGTGCCAGCAGCTTTGAAGGCGTTGAGCAGTTCTTC. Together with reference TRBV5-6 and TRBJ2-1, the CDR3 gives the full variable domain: DAGVTQSPTHLIKTRGQQVTLRCSPKSGHDTVSWYQQALGQGPQFIFQYYEEEERQRGNFPDRFSGHQFPNYSSELNVNALLLGDSALYLCASSFEGVEQFFGPGTRLTVL.